This T cell receptor (beta chain) was captured by sequencing in a study of CD8+ T cells in alopecia areata. Study-wide points: Sequence data from scalp samples additionally include resident alphabeta T cells of normal skin.

Turning to this clone: Antigen: not known.

Reverse transcription of extracted RNA yielded cDNA, which provided the sequencing template. Only in-frame clones appear in the TCRdb table, and some are missing; sequencing was by immunoSEQ multiplex PCR. The table shows 80,000 to 100,000 clones, with 41% occurring only once. The source material was CD4+ T cells sorted from blood. This clonotype was obtained from a human donor with alopecia areata.

As DNA, the CDR3 is TGTGCCAGCAGCGCTCAAGGACAGGAAGCCAAAAACATTCAGTACTTC. Translating it yields CASSAQGQEAKNIQYF. This chain joins TRBV7-2 and TRBJ2-4; 7 nucleotides align to TRBD1. In germline, CDR1 is SGHTA, CDR2 FQGNSA. Trimming removed 5 bases from V and 0 bases from J; junction bases left unmatched: 7. The CDR3 is made up of 16 amino acids.